Following are 20 T cell receptor beta chains from one sample sequenced in a study of T cell responses to AZD1222 COVID-19 vaccine. TCRdb's copy holds only in-frame clones and misses some; the assay was immunoSEQ multiplex PCR. In the table there are 150,000 to 200,000 clones, 80% to 90% of which are singletons. The sample here was peripheral blood, taken on day 0 of AZD1222 vaccination. These receptors were collected from an adult in good health.

The chain joins TRBV14 to TRBJ2-1, with D possibly matching TRBD2 (5 bases). The germline V gene encodes CDR1 SGHDN and CDR2 FVKESK. The CDR3 length is 15 residues. Trimming left V 3 bases short and J 6 bases short, with 15 bases between. CDR3 coding DNA: TGTGCCAGCAGCCAGTATAGCGAGGAGATCAATGAGCAGTTCTTC. Its translation is CASSQYSEEINEQFF.

This clone was seen a single time. This sample also contains other DNA sequences that code for the same CDR3. The chain recombines TRBV7-3 with TRBJ2-3; the D gene is possibly TRBD1 (6 bases). Germline CDR1 and CDR2: SGHTA and FQGTGA. Trimming took off 5 bases at V and 2 bases at J, with 11 bases between the two ends. The CDR3 is 14 residues long. The CDR3 region has the DNA TGTGCCAGCAGCCCCGGGACATCCACAGATACGCAGTATTTT. The encoded protein is CASSPGTSTDTQYF.

This clone appeared a few times. V is TRBV5-1 and J is TRBJ1-1, with unresolved D. V gave up 2 bases and J gave up 5 bases, with 10 bases separating them. Germline CDR1 and CDR2: SGHRS and YFSETQ. The CDR3 is 13 residues long. The CDR3 DNA reads TGCGCCAGCAGCTTCGGTGGCGGGACTGAAGCTTTCTTT. Its translation is CASSFGGGTEAFF.

The chain uses TRBV25-1 and TRBJ2-2; D might be TRBD1 (8 bases). Between the trimmed V and J ends, which lost 5 bases and 6 bases, there was a span of 16 bases. Looked up from germline, CDR1 is MGHDK and CDR2 is SYGVNS. The CDR3 covers 15 residues. CDR3 protein: CASSTQQGGPGELFF. CDR3 nucleotides: TGTGCCAGCAGTACACAACAGGGGGGGCCCGGGGAGCTGTTTTTT.

In DNA, the CDR3 is TGTGCCAGCAGCCCATCGGACCTCTCGGGCGAGCAGTACGTC. It specifies CASSPSDLSGEQYV. V is TRBV3-1 (or the pseudogene TRBV3-2) and J is TRBJ2-7, with D unresolved. The CDR3 covers 14 residues. V was clipped by 4 bases and J by 6 bases, with 16 bases between them. The V gene's germline CDR1 is LGHDT and CDR2 YNNKEL (reference sequence).

This clone was detected once. This chain uses TRBV9 with TRBJ2-1, with D perhaps matching TRBD1 (6 bases). This CDR3 region has 14 residues. Trimming stripped 3 bases from V and 9 bases from J, with 16 bases between. Germline assignment: CDR1 SGDLS and CDR2 YYNGEE. CDR3 amino acids: CASSGIDGGSEQFF. The CDR3 nucleotides read TGTGCCAGCAGCGGGATTGATGGGGGCAGTGAGCAGTTCTTC.

The chain is built from TRBV30 and TRBJ1-5; D might be TRBD1 (5 bases). Germline values: CDR1 GTSNPN, CDR2 SVGIG (reference sequence). The CDR3 contains 15 residues. V lost 5 bases and J lost 2, with 16 bases in between. In DNA, the CDR3 is TGTGCCTGGGCCGGGGTACAGGCGGGCAATCAGCCCCAGCATTTT. This translates into CAWAGVQAGNQPQHF.

The chain uses TRBV6-5 and TRBJ2-5; unclear D gene. V shed 7 bases and J shed 5 bases, with 8 bases lying between them. The germline V gene has CDR1 MNHEY and CDR2 SVGAGI. The length of the CDR3 is 11 residues. The CDR3 DNA follows: TGTGCCAGCACTTCGGGCGAGACCCAGTACTTC. Translated: CASTSGETQYF.

The rearrangement uses TRBV2 and TRBJ2-7, with unresolved D. The germline V gene encodes CDR1 SNHLY and CDR2 FYNNEI. The CDR3 length is 13 residues. The V end lost 5 bases, the J end lost 2 bases, and 10 bases lay between the germline ends. The CDR3 here is CASSFSATYEQYV. As DNA, the CDR3 is TGTGCCAGCAGTTTTTCGGCAACCTACGAGCAGTACGTC.

The chain is built from TRBV10-2 and TRBJ1-1; maybe TRBD1 (5 bases). The CDR3 has 17 residues. Germline CDR1 and CDR2: WSHSY and SAAADI. With 3 bases removed from V and 1 base from J, the gap between germline ends came to 18 bases. The CDR3 nucleotides are TGCGCCAGCAGTGATCCCCGGGAAACAGGACGGAACACTGAAGCTTTCTTT. Encoded protein: CASSDPRETGRNTEAFF.

The J gene is TRBJ2-5, the V gene TRBV21-1; TRBD2 was called by the table and not checked on the DNA. TRBV21-1 is shown as a pseudogene. CDR3 length equals 18 residues. The DNA for the CDR3 is TGTGCCAGCAGCAAAGTAGAGGAAAAAGCGGGGTACCAAGAGACCCAGTACTTC. As protein: CASSKVEEKAGYQETQYF.

This sequence joins TRBV12-3 or TRBV12-4 and TRBJ2-1, with D unclear. The CDR3 has 11 amino acids. Trimming cost V 6 bases and J 5 bases, with 5 bases left between them. The DNA for the CDR3 is TGTGCCAGCAGCCTAAACAATGAGCAGTTCTTC. It translates to CASSLNNEQFF.

J is TRBJ2-5 and V is TRBV9; 9 positions match TRBD1. From germline, CDR1 is SGDLS and CDR2 YYNGEE. The CDR3 sequence is 12 residues long. J was trimmed by 4 bases and V by 7 bases; bases with no gene match: 2. The CDR3 DNA reads TGTGCCAGCGGGGGACAGGGAGAGACCCAGTACTTC. This encodes CASGGQGETQYF.

V is TRBV15 and J is TRBJ2-2; the match to TRBD1 covers 10 bases. CDR3 size: 14 residues. Losses at the gene ends were 9 bases for V and 7 bases for J; bases not matched to a gene: 8. Germline V gives CDR1 LNHNV, CDR2 YYDKDF (reference sequence). The CDR3 loop reads CATSGQGVIGELFF. The CDR3 DNA reads as TGTGCCACTAGTGGACAGGGGGTTATCGGGGAGCTGTTTTTT.

The rearrangement joins TRBV19 to TRBJ2-5, with TRBD2 as a possible D gene (6 bases). CDR3 length: 12 residues. CDR1 and CDR2 (germline): LNHDA, SQIVND (reference sequence). Trimming took 3 bases from V and 5 from J, leaving 7 bases between them. CDR3 protein: CASSMGRETQYF. In DNA form, the CDR3 reads TGTGCCAGTAGTATGGGGAGGGAGACCCAGTACTTC.

This clone was seen once. The CDR3 region is CASSSWRENSPLHF. The CDR3 DNA reads as TGTGCCAGCAGTAGTTGGAGGGAGAATTCACCCCTCCACTTT. V is TRBV6-5 and J is TRBJ1-6; D remains ambiguous. The germline V and J ends were trimmed by 5 bases and 7 bases, with 12 bases remaining between them. Germline assignment: CDR1 MNHEY and CDR2 SVGAGI. There are 14 residues in the CDR3.

The V call is TRBV7-6, the J call TRBJ1-5; tentatively, D is TRBD1 (6 bases). In germline, CDR1 is SGHVS, CDR2 FNYEAQ. V was trimmed by 1 base and J by 4 bases, leaving 8 bases between them. The CDR3 spans 14 residues. Here the CDR3 reads CASSLETGNQPQHF. The CDR3 DNA is TGTGCCAGCAGCTTAGAGACAGGAAATCAGCCCCAGCATTTT.

This chain joins TRBV9 and TRBJ2-5, with 7 bases that match TRBD1. Germline V gene lookup returns CDR1 SGDLS and CDR2 YYNGEE. V was clipped by 4 bases and J by 5 bases; unmatched bases: 8. This CDR3 has 14 amino acids. The CDR3 here is CASSLRQGDETQYF. Written as DNA, the CDR3 is TGTGCCAGCAGCCTCCGACAGGGAGACGAGACCCAGTACTTC. The whole variable domain, filled in from reference TRBV9 and TRBJ2-5, reads DSGVTQTPKHLITATGQRVTLRCSPRSGDLSVYWYQQSLDQGLQFLIQYYNGEERAKGNILERFSAQQFPDLHSELNLSSLELGDSALYFCASSLRQGDETQYFGPGTRLLVL.

The gene calls are TRBV6-5 and TRBJ1-1, with D hard to call. The ends were cut back, 7 bases at V and 0 bases at J, with 12 bases in the middle. CDR3 length equals 14 residues. From germline, CDR1 is MNHEY and CDR2 SVGAGI. The CDR3 region is CASNRGGMNTEAFF. The CDR3 bases are TGTGCCAGCAATAGAGGCGGGATGAACACTGAAGCTTTCTTT.

The CDR3 DNA follows: TGTGCCAGTAGTCGGGAGTTCGCCTCTGGAAACACCATATATTTT. Protein: CASSREFASGNTIYF. The chain has TRBV19 and TRBJ1-3; D is uncertain. Trimming pared 5 bases from V and 0 bases from J, leaving 11 bases between. Looked up from germline, CDR1 is LNHDA and CDR2 is SQIVND (reference sequence). This CDR3 has 15 residues.